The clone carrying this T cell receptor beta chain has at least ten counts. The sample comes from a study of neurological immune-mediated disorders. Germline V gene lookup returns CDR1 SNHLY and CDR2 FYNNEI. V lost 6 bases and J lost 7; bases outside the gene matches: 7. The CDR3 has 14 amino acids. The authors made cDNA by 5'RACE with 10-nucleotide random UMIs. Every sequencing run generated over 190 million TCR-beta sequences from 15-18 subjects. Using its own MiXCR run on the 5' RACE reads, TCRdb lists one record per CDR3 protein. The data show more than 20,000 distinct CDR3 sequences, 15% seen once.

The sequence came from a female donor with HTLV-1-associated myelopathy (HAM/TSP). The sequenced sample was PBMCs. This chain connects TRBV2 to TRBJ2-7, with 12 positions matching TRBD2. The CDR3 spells CASRRLAGVDEQYF. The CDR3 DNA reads TGTGCCAGCAGAAGACTAGCGGGAGTTGATGAGCAGTACTTC.